This is a list of T cell receptor beta chains from one sample in a study of a mutant IDH1 vaccine in newly diagnosed glioma. Profiled with immunoSEQ multiplex PCR; TCRdb holds only in-frame clones, not every one. Counted here are fewer than 100,000 clones, roughly 89% occurring once; the ten biggest clones make up under 0.65%. The source was PBMCs, collected from a glioma patient treated with radiotherapy, temozolomide or both. The receptors stem from a woman in her forties or fifties with glioma. Both conserved end residues are part of each CDR3. The D gene is left open where the match is weak. A clone size is listed for some rows: how often the clone was seen (once, few, many), or a class if it is expanded.

j_call | d_call | cdr3_length | clone_size | v_call | cdr3_nt | cdr3_aa
TRBJ1-2 | TRBD1 | 16 | . | TRBV7-9 | TGTGCCAGCAGTCTTCACCGGGACAGGGCAGCCTATGGCTACACCTTC | CASSLHRDRAAYGYTF
TRBJ1-2 | . | 13 | . | TRBV9 | TGTGCCAGCAGCGTAGAGCTTGGGGGTGGCTACACCTTC | CASSVELGGGYTF
TRBJ1-3 | . | 13 | . | TRBV9 | TGTGCCAGCAGCGGCCCCGGTGCAAACACCATATATTTT | CASSGPGANTIYF
TRBJ1-5 | . | 16 | . | TRBV7-8 | TGTGCCAGCAGCTTAGCGGCGGGGGGAGGCAATCAGCCCCAGCATTTT | CASSLAAGGGNQPQHF
TRBJ2-5 | . | 13 | . | TRBV30 | TGTGCCTGGAGTGTACAGGACGGGGAGACCCAGTACTTC | CAWSVQDGETQYF
TRBJ1-5 | . | 15 | . | TRBV5-1 | TGCGCCAGCAGCTTGCAGGGAGGCAGCAATCAGCCCCAGCATTTT | CASSLQGGSNQPQHF
TRBJ1-2 | . | 12 | . | TRBV5-1 | TGCGCCAGCAGCTTGGAGGGCTATGGCTACACCTTC | CASSLEGYGYTF
TRBJ2-3 | . | 11 | . | TRBV29-1 | TGCAGCGACCTCCCGGGTTATACGCAGTATTTT | CSDLPGYTQYF
TRBJ1-2 | TRBD1 | 15 | . | TRBV2 | TGTGCCAGCAGTGAGGGTTTCAGGGGGCGAGGTGGCTACACCTTC | CASSEGFRGRGGYTF
TRBJ2-2 | . | 13 | . | TRBV6-5 | TGTGCCAGCAGTTACAGGGCCACCGGGGAGCTGTTTTTT | CASSYRATGELFF
TRBJ1-2 | . | 16 | . | TRBV28 | TGTGCCAGCAGTTTACTAGACAGCACAATATACTATGGCTACACCTTC | CASSLLDSTIYYGYTF
TRBJ2-1 | TRBD2 | 16 | . | TRBV30 | TGTGCCTGGAGTACCCCTAGCGGGAGGGCCTACAATGAGCAGTTCTTC | CAWSTPSGRAYNEQFF
TRBJ2-3 | TRBD2 | 16 | . | TRBV4-1 | TGCGCCAGCAGCCAAGATCAACTAGCGGGAACAGATACGCAGTATTTT | CASSQDQLAGTDTQYF
TRBJ1-1 | . | 14 | . | TRBV2 | TGTGCCAGCAGTGAAGCAGGGAGGGGCGGTGAAGCTTTCTTT | CASSEAGRGGEAFF
TRBJ2-3 | . | 16 | once | TRBV5-1 | TGCGCCAGCAGCTTAAGTGACCAGCGGGCGCGAGATACGCAGTATTTT | CASSLSDQRARDTQYF
TRBJ1-2 | . | 14 | . | TRBV28 | TGTGCCAGCAGTTCGGGACTGAAGATGCTTGGCTACACCTTC | CASSSGLKMLGYTF
TRBJ1-2 | TRBD1 | 16 | . | TRBV7-9 | TGTGCCAGCAGCCCGTGGACAGGGCCGGCTAACTATGGCTACACCTTC | CASSPWTGPANYGYTF
TRBJ2-5 | . | 15 | . | TRBV27 | TGTGCCAGCAGTCCCGCCCTAAAGGGCCAAGAGACCCAGTACTTC | CASSPALKGQETQYF
TRBJ2-3 | . | 13 | . | TRBV19 | TGTGCCAGTAGTATTGGGCTAGCAGATACGCAGTATTTT | CASSIGLADTQYF
TRBJ1-5 | . | 13 | . | TRBV19 | TGTGCCAGTAGTCCCTATCCAGGCCAGCCCCAGCATTTT | CASSPYPGQPQHF
TRBJ2-5 | . | 18 | . | TRBV28 | TGTGCCAGCAGTTCCTACGGAGGGGGGCGTGATCGGCAAGAGACCCAGTACTTC | CASSSYGGGRDRQETQYF
TRBJ1-4 | . | 14 | . | TRBV27 | TGTGCCAGCAGTTTACAGGGGCCTAATGAAAAACTGTTTTTT | CASSLQGPNEKLFF
TRBJ1-1 | . | 15 | few | TRBV5-4 | TGTGCCAGCAGCTTGGCGGGGCGGATGAACACTGAAGCTTTCTTT | CASSLAGRMNTEAFF
TRBJ1-2 | TRBD1 | 14 | once | TRBV6-1 | TGTGCCAGCAGGTCAGGGGGGCTCAATTGGGACTACACCTTC | CASRSGGLNWDYTF
TRBJ1-1 | . | 14 | once | TRBV9 | TGTGCCAGCAGCCCCCGGAGGGTTTCCACTGAAGCTTTCTTT | CASSPRRVSTEAFF
TRBJ2-5 | TRBD2 | 13 | . | TRBV5-1 | TGCGCCAGCAGTCCTCTAGCGGAAGAGACCCAGTACTTC | CASSPLAEETQYF
TRBJ1-5 | . | 15 | . | TRBV7-8 | TGTGCCAGCAGCCCTGGACTGGCGGGCAATCAGCCCCAGCATTTT | CASSPGLAGNQPQHF
TRBJ2-1 | . | 17 | . | TRBV7-8 | TGTGCCAGCAGCCCCTACCGGGTGATGGGGGCAGGGTATGAGCAGTTCTTC | CASSPYRVMGAGYEQFF
TRBJ2-1 | TRBD2 | 17 | . | TRBV11-2 | TGTGCCAGCAGCTTAGGTCCGGGACTAGCCGATTACAATGAGCAGTTCTTC | CASSLGPGLADYNEQFF
TRBJ1-1 | TRBD1 | 14 | . | TRBV27 | TGTGCCAGCAGTTTTTTAGCGGGACAGGGGGAAGCTTTCTTT | CASSFLAGQGEAFF
TRBJ1-1 | . | 15 | . | TRBV4-1 | TGCGCCAGCAGCCAATCTCCGGCAGGCGGCACTGAAGCTTTCTTT | CASSQSPAGGTEAFF
TRBJ2-3 | TRBD2 | 15 | . | TRBV10-3 | TGTGCCATCGGGGGACTAGCGGGCTCGAGCGATACGCAGTATTTT | CAIGGLAGSSDTQYF